The 29 T cell receptor beta chains listed next were all sequenced from one sample in a study of cytomegalovirus exposure and HLA in healthy donors. The study ran its PCR with 60 Vbeta and 13 Jbeta primers. This table comes from immunoSEQ multiplex PCR, and its TCRdb copy is limited to in-frame clones, with some not included. The sample yields roughly 130,000 clones, about 80% seen once. The sample taken for sequencing was PBMCs. Source of these receptors: a human donor in good health.

The chain joins TRBV7-9 to TRBJ2-5; D uncertain. CDR1 is SEHNR, CDR2 FQNEAQ, per germline (reference sequence). The CDR3 runs to 14 residues. V was shortened by 1 base and J by 3 bases, with 9 bases between the two germline ends. The CDR3 coding sequence is TGTGCCAGCAGCTTAGGTCCACTGAAAGAGACCCAGTACTTC. Residues: CASSLGPLKETQYF. The full variable domain, in which reference TRBV7-9 and TRBJ2-5 provide the parts outside the CDR3, is DTGVSQNPRHKITKRGQNVTFRCDPISEHNRLYWYRQTLGQGPEFLTYFQNEAQLEKSRLLSDRFSAERPKGSFSTLEIQRTEQGDSAMYLCASSLGPLKETQYFGPGTRLLVL.

The rearrangement links TRBV29-1 to TRBJ2-7; D may be TRBD2 (6 bases). Between the trimmed V and J ends, which lost 1 base and 3 bases, there was a span of 10 bases. The CDR3 spans 13 residues. Germline V gene lookup returns CDR1 SQVTM and CDR2 ANQGSEA. CDR3 in amino acids: CSVEAGRDYEQYF. In nucleotides, the CDR3 is TGCAGCGTTGAAGCCGGGAGAGACTACGAGCAGTACTTC.

The genes are TRBV7-9 and TRBJ2-2, with a possible D match to TRBD1 (5 bases). This CDR3 has 14 residues. V was shortened by 5 bases and J by 2 bases, with 9 bases between the two germline ends. Germline CDR1 and CDR2: SEHNR and FQNEAQ (reference sequence). The CDR3 DNA sequence: TGTGCCAGCAGCCCAGACAGAAACACCGGGGAGCTGTTTTTT. Translating it yields CASSPDRNTGELFF. Together with reference TRBV7-9 and TRBJ2-2, the CDR3 gives the full variable domain: DTGVSQNPRHKITKRGQNVTFRCDPISEHNRLYWYRQTLGQGPEFLTYFQNEAQLEKSRLLSDRFSAERPKGSFSTLEIQRTEQGDSAMYLCASSPDRNTGELFFGEGSRLTVL.

The CDR3 DNA follows: TGCGCCAGCAGCCCTCCAGGGGACGAGCAGTACTTC. Protein sequence: CASSPPGDEQYF. The chain carries TRBV5-1 and TRBJ2-7; D possibly corresponds to TRBD1 (6 bases). The ends were cut back, 4 bases at V and 5 bases at J, with 10 bases in the middle. The germline gives CDR1 SGHRS, CDR2 YFSETQ. The CDR3 is made up of 12 amino acids.

The chain couples TRBV28 to TRBJ1-1; D is possibly TRBD1 (5 bases). Germline values: CDR1 MDHEN, CDR2 SYDVKM. The CDR3 has 12 residues. V was shortened by 7 bases and J by 9 bases, with 15 bases between the two germline ends. CDR3 sequence (DNA): TGTGCCAGCACCGGACCAGGGTTGCAAGCTTTCTTT. As protein: CASTGPGLQAFF.

Written as DNA, the CDR3 is TGCAGCGTGGTCGGGACACTTTATGGCTACACCTTC. Translating it yields CSVVGTLYGYTF. This rearrangement joins TRBV29-1 to TRBJ1-2; TRBD1 might be the D (6 bases). This CDR3 is 12 amino acids long. From germline, CDR1 is SQVTM and CDR2 ANQGSEA. V lost 6 bases to trimming and J lost 5 bases, with 13 bases between them.

The rearrangement links TRBV5-6 to TRBJ2-3; 10 bases are shared with TRBD2. The CDR3 contains 19 residues. The junction had 12 bases not matched to a gene; V was cut back by 2 bases and J by 0 bases. Germline values: CDR1 SGHDT, CDR2 YYEEEE. The CDR3 DNA follows: TGTGCCAGCAGCTTATCCTCTAGCGGGGGAATCCTTAGCACAGATACGCAGTATTTT. Protein product: CASSLSSSGGILSTDTQYF.

The V gene is TRBV2, the J gene TRBJ1-2, with 8 bases fitting TRBD1. The CDR3 consists of 14 residues. The V and J ends lost 6 bases and 4 bases, in that order; junction bases with no gene match: 7. Germline CDR1 and CDR2: SNHLY and FYNNEI. The CDR3 spells CASSPGDRSYGYTF. CDR3 DNA sequence: TGTGCCAGCAGCCCAGGGGACAGGTCCTATGGCTACACCTTC.

This clone appeared once. The genes are TRBV4-1 and TRBJ2-1; tentatively, D is TRBD2 (6 bases). Between the trimmed V and J ends, which lost 4 bases and 5 bases, there was a span of 9 bases. Looked up from germline, CDR1 is MGHRA and CDR2 is YSYEKL. This CDR3 comprises 13 residues. CDR3 coding DNA: TGCGCCAGCAGCCTTGGAGGGCACAATGAGCAGTTCTTC. Translation: CASSLGGHNEQFF.

The CDR3, as DNA: TGCGCCAGCAGCCAAACTCCGGGACTAGCGGCAAGCTCCTACAATGAGCAGTTCTTC. It translates to CASSQTPGLAASSYNEQFF. The chain uses TRBV4-1 and TRBJ2-1; TRBD2 agrees at 11 bases. The germline V gene has CDR1 MGHRA and CDR2 YSYEKL. This CDR3 spans 19 amino acids. V lost 2 bases and J lost 0; bases outside the gene matches: 9.

The chain uses TRBV5-4 and TRBJ2-7; D is uncertain. CDR1 is SGHNT, CDR2 YYREEE, per germline (reference sequence). CDR3 length equals 15 residues. V was shortened by 0 bases and J by 3 bases, with 13 bases between the two germline ends. For the CDR3, the DNA is TGTGCCAGCAGCTTGGGTCGAGCCCTATTCTACGAGCAGTACTTC. Protein sequence: CASSLGRALFYEQYF.

The V and J genes are TRBV5-1 and TRBJ2-1; possibly TRBD1 for D (6 bases). CDR1 is SGHRS and CDR2 is YFSETQ in the germline V gene. Trimming left V 4 bases short and J 7 bases short, with 15 bases between. The CDR3 is 14 residues long. The CDR3 sequence is CASSPGDGVNEQFF. CDR3 coding DNA: TGCGCCAGCAGCCCAGGGGACGGCGTAAATGAGCAGTTCTTC.

The chain recombines TRBV5-4 with TRBJ2-5; TRBD1 is a possible D gene (5 bases). Trimming stripped 5 bases from V and 7 bases from J, with 9 bases between. The CDR3 sequence is 11 residues long. CDR1 is SGHNT, CDR2 YYREEE, per germline (reference sequence). CDR3 bases: TGTGCCAGCAGGGGGCCGGGGACCCAGTACTTC. Its protein is CASRGPGTQYF.

The chain couples TRBV10-3 to TRBJ1-1; the D gene is possibly TRBD1 (6 bases). V dropped 6 bases and J dropped 1 base, with 9 bases sitting between them. CDR3 length: 13 residues. Germline CDR1 is ENHRY and CDR2 is SYGVKD. The CDR3: CAIRPTGNTEAFF. CDR3 coding DNA: TGTGCCATCAGACCGACAGGGAACACTGAAGCTTTCTTT.

The chain recombines TRBV5-8 with TRBJ1-5; 7 bases align to TRBD1. The CDR3 is made up of 13 amino acids. The junction had 1 base not matched to a gene; V was cut back by 5 bases and J by 2 bases. Germline-derived CDR1 and CDR2 are SGHTS and YDEGEE. Written as DNA, the CDR3 is TGTGCCAGCAGAGGGACAGGCAATCAGCCCCAGCATTTT. Protein sequence: CASRGTGNQPQHF.

The chain couples TRBV4-1 to TRBJ2-6, with a tentative D call TRBD1 (5 bases). The CDR3 covers 17 residues. Germline loops: CDR1 MGHRA, CDR2 YSYEKL. Trimming removed 0 bases from V and 1 base from J, with 10 bases in between. This CDR3 is CASSQDRAGSGANVLTF. The CDR3, as DNA: TGCGCCAGCAGCCAAGATCGGGCAGGGTCTGGGGCCAACGTCCTGACTTTC.

The genes are TRBV5-1 and TRBJ2-7, with TRBD2 matching 9 bases. CDR1 is SGHRS, CDR2 YFSETQ, per germline. CDR3 length: 13 residues. J lost 4 bases, V lost 6 bases, and 5 bases had no gene match. In nucleotides, the CDR3 is TGCGCCAGCACCCTGCGGGGGGGGTACGAGCAGTACTTC. It specifies CASTLRGGYEQYF.

J is TRBJ1-1 and V is TRBV7-7; D is undetermined. This CDR3 is 11 amino acids long. From germline, CDR1 is SSHAT and CDR2 FNYEAQ (reference sequence). The CDR3: CASEVNTEAFF. DNA of the CDR3: TGTGCTAGCGAGGTGAACACTGAAGCTTTCTTT.

The chain uses TRBV7-6 and TRBJ2-1; TRBD1 might be the D (5 bases). The CDR3 sequence is 14 residues long. Germline lookup yields CDR1 SGHVS and CDR2 FNYEAQ. Trimming took off 10 bases at V and 4 bases at J, with 17 bases between the two ends. The DNA for the CDR3 is TGTGCCACGAAACGGACATTAGAATACAATGAGCAGTTCTTC. Protein: CATKRTLEYNEQFF. The variable domain in full, completed from reference TRBV7-6 and TRBJ2-1, reads GAGVSQSPRYKVTKRGQDVALRCDPISGHVSLYWYRQALGQGPEFLTYFNYEAQQDKSGLPNDRFSAERPEGSISTLTIQRTEQRDSAMYRCATKRTLEYNEQFFGPGTRLTVL.

The chain joins TRBV11-2 to TRBJ1-1; D is possibly TRBD1 (5 bases). Germline V CDR1 and CDR2: SGHAT, FQNNGV. CDR3 length equals 13 residues. Between the trimmed V and J ends, which lost 5 bases and 4 bases, there was a span of 11 bases. The CDR3, as DNA: TGTGCCAGCAGCCCCTCGGGGGGCACTGAAGCTTTCTTT. It is translated as CASSPSGGTEAFF.

This sequence joins TRBV14 and TRBJ2-3, with 10 nucleotides matching TRBD2. The V gene's germline CDR1 is SGHDN and CDR2 FVKESK. This CDR3 has 16 amino acids. V trimming: 3 bases; J trimming: 2 bases; junction bases outside the gene matches: 5. DNA for the CDR3: TGTGCCAGCAGCCACCAACTAGCGGGAAACACAGATACGCAGTATTTT. It translates to CASSHQLAGNTDTQYF.

The chain couples TRBV28 to TRBJ1-5; D remains unclear. The CDR3 has 12 residues. The ends were cut back, 5 bases at V and 11 bases at J, with 13 bases in the middle. Per the germline V gene, CDR1 is MDHEN and CDR2 is SYDVKM. The CDR3 here is CASSKTRPAQHF. CDR3 nucleotides: TGTGCCAGCAGTAAAACCCGCCCGGCCCAGCATTTT.

V and J are TRBV4-2 and TRBJ2-7, with a weak D call TRBD2 (7 bases). V dropped 0 bases and J dropped 0 bases, with 12 bases sitting between them. The CDR3 totals 16 residues. Germline CDR1 and CDR2: LGHNA and YNFKEQ. CDR3 sequence: CASSQDGAGASYEQYF. The DNA for the CDR3 is TGTGCCAGCAGCCAAGACGGGGCGGGGGCCTCCTACGAGCAGTACTTC.

This clone was seen a few times. The chain links TRBV5-1 to TRBJ1-4; D gene uncertain. Looked up from germline, CDR1 is SGHRS and CDR2 is YFSETQ. Between the trimmed V and J ends, which lost 2 bases and 8 bases, there was a span of 13 bases. CDR3 size: 14 residues. The CDR3 DNA reads TGCGCCAGCAGCTTAGGTGGCGGAGAGGAAAAACTGTTTTTT. Its translation is CASSLGGGEEKLFF.

In this sample, this clone turned up a few times. The chain combines TRBV12-5 with TRBJ1-5; D is perhaps TRBD1 (6 bases). CDR3 length: 16 amino acids. Germline CDR1 LGHNT, CDR2 FRNRAP. Trimming removed 5 bases from V and 2 bases from J, with 16 bases in between. The CDR3 sequence: CASGPLDGGGNQPQHF. Written as DNA, the CDR3 is TGTGCTAGTGGTCCTCTGGATGGGGGCGGCAATCAGCCCCAGCATTTT. The full variable domain, in which reference TRBV12-5 and TRBJ1-5 provide the parts outside the CDR3, is DARVTQTPRHKVTEMGQEVTMRCQPILGHNTVFWYRQTMMQGLELLAYFRNRAPLDDSGMPKDRFSAEMPDATLATLKIQPSEPRDSAVYFCASGPLDGGGNQPQHFGDGTRLSIL.

This chain connects TRBV4-1 to TRBJ2-3; 10 nucleotides match TRBD2. The CDR3 has 15 amino acids. The J segment lost 5 bases and the V segment lost 1 base, leaving 3 bases of the junction unmatched. CDR1 and CDR2 from the germline V gene are MGHRA and YSYEKL. CDR3 nucleotides: TGCGCCAGCAGCCAAGTAGCGGGGGGTAGAGATACGCAGTATTTT. Its translation: CASSQVAGGRDTQYF.

The chain recombines TRBV29-1 with TRBJ2-7; 9 nucleotides match TRBD1. Germline lookup yields CDR1 SQVTM and CDR2 ANQGSEA. The CDR3 contains 13 residues. Trimming took 3 bases from V and 3 from J; bases not matched to a gene: 3. The CDR3 protein is CSVEDRGDYEQYF. The CDR3 DNA follows: TGCAGCGTTGAGGACAGGGGTGACTACGAGCAGTACTTC.

The J gene is TRBJ2-5, the V gene TRBV2; TRBD2 might be the D (5 bases). Per the germline V gene, CDR1 is SNHLY and CDR2 is FYNNEI. Trimming pared 3 bases from V and 1 base from J, leaving 12 bases between. This CDR3 has 15 amino acids. For the CDR3, the DNA is TGTGCCAGCAGTGACCAAGGGCTAGCCCAAGAGACCCAGTACTTC. Translation: CASSDQGLAQETQYF.

This clone turned up a few times. The rearrangement joins TRBV6-5 to TRBJ2-7; D perhaps matches TRBD1 (5 bases). Trimming left V 4 bases short and J 1 base short, with 14 bases between. The CDR3 is 15 amino acids. Looked up from germline, CDR1 is MNHEY and CDR2 is SVGAGI. CDR3 nucleotides: TGTGCCAGCAGTTTTAGGGGCGCCGATTCCTACGAGCAGTACTTC. Translating gives CASSFRGADSYEQYF.